The 7 T cell receptor beta chains below all came from one sample that was sequenced in a study of blood T cell repertoires in COVID-19. The protocol was immunoSEQ multiplex PCR, while the TCRdb copy is restricted to in-frame clones and leaves out a portion. The sample lists some 200,000 clones; around 90% were seen once. Sequencing was done on a sample of PBMCs or T cells enriched from blood (not recorded which). All receptors come from a man aged 25 to 40 in a cohort exposed to, infected with or recovered from COVID-19 (not recorded which).

The chain uses TRBV28 and TRBJ1-4, with D unclear. This CDR3 spans 17 amino acids. Deletions cut 3 bases from V and 0 bases from J, with 14 bases between. Per the germline V gene, CDR1 is MDHEN and CDR2 is SYDVKM. The CDR3 region is CASSFSGPDTTNEKLFF. DNA of the CDR3: TGTGCCAGCAGTTTCTCTGGCCCAGATACAACTAATGAAAAACTGTTTTTT. Supplemented by reference TRBV28 and TRBJ1-4, the full variable domain reads DVKVTQSSRYLVKRTGEKVFLECVQDMDHENMFWYRQDPGLGLRLIYFSYDVKMKEKGDIPEGYSVSREKKERFSLILESASTNQTSMYLCASSFSGPDTTNEKLFFGSGTQLSVL.

The chain has TRBV19 and TRBJ1-5; D perhaps matches TRBD1 (5 bases). The V end was cut by 5 bases, the J end by 1 base, with 21 bases between. This CDR3 is built from 18 residues. The V gene's germline CDR1 is LNHDA and CDR2 SQIVND (reference sequence). The CDR3 nucleotides are TGTGCCAGTAGTGCAAGTCAGGGAAGTCGAAGGAGCAATCAGCCCCAGCATTTT. Translation gives CASSASQGSRRSNQPQHF.

The chain uses TRBV28 and TRBJ1-5; 10 bases are a match to TRBD1. Losses at the gene ends were 0 bases for V and 5 bases for J; bases not matched to a gene: 13. Germline values: CDR1 MDHEN, CDR2 SYDVKM. The CDR3 totals 19 residues. CDR3 amino acids: CASSLWIPQRQGAHQPQHF. The CDR3 nucleotides are TGTGCCAGCAGTTTATGGATTCCCCAGCGACAGGGGGCTCATCAGCCCCAGCATTTT. The full variable domain, completed using reference TRBV28 and TRBJ1-5, is DVKVTQSSRYLVKRTGEKVFLECVQDMDHENMFWYRQDPGLGLRLIYFSYDVKMKEKGDIPEGYSVSREKKERFSLILESASTNQTSMYLCASSLWIPQRQGAHQPQHFGDGTRLSIL.

The rearrangement joins TRBV14 to TRBJ2-1, with no clear D. The germline CDR1 and CDR2 sequences are SGHDN and FVKESK. Trimming took off 1 base at V and 0 bases at J, with 13 bases between the two ends. This CDR3 is built from 17 residues. CDR3 nucleotides: TGTGCCAGCAGCCAAGTGGGTGGGCTCAGCTCCTACAATGAGCAGTTCTTC. Protein sequence: CASSQVGGLSSYNEQFF.

The chain joins TRBV25-1 to TRBJ1-1; 7 positions match TRBD1. V gave up 5 bases and J gave up 4 bases; unmatched junction bases: 4. This CDR3 spans 13 amino acids. The V gene's germline CDR1 is MGHDK and CDR2 SYGVNS. In DNA form, the CDR3 reads TGTGCCAGCAGTTGGGACAGTCGCACTGAAGCTTTCTTT. Translation gives CASSWDSRTEAFF.

The chain combines TRBV6-5 with TRBJ1-2, with D tentatively TRBD1 (6 bases). V was shortened by 0 bases and J by 4 bases, with 12 bases between the two germline ends. The germline V gene has CDR1 MNHEY and CDR2 SVGAGI. The CDR3 covers 15 residues. The CDR3 sequence: CASSYSRTVFYGYTF. CDR3 coding DNA: TGTGCCAGCAGTTACTCAAGGACAGTGTTCTATGGCTACACCTTC.

CDR3 in amino acids: CASRIGTAYSPLHF. CDR3 DNA: TGTGCCAGCAGGATCGGGACAGCCTATTCACCCCTCCACTTT. This chain joins TRBV6-5 and TRBJ1-6, with 7 bases that match TRBD1. Germline loops: CDR1 MNHEY, CDR2 SVGAGI. This CDR3 has 14 amino acids. V dropped 6 bases and J dropped 8; count of bases not matched to a gene: 7.